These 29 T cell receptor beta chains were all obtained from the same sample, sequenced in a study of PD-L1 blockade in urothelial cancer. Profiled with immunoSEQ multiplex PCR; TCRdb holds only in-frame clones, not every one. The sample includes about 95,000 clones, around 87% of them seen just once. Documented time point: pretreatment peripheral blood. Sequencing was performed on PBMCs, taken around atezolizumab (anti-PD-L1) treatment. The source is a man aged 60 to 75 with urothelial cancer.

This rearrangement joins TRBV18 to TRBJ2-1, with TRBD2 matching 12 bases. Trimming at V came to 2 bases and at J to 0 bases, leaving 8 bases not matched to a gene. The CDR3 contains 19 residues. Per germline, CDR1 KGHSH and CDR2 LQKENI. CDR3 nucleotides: TGTGCCAGCTCACCATCCCTAGCGGGAGGGCTCCACTCCTACAATGAGCAGTTCTTC. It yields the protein CASSPSLAGGLHSYNEQFF.

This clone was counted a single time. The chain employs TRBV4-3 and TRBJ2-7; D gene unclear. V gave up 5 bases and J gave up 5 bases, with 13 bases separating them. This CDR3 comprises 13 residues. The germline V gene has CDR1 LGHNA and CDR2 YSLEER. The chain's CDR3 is CASSSEPFHEQYF. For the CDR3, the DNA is TGCGCCAGCAGCTCGGAGCCCTTTCACGAGCAGTACTTC.

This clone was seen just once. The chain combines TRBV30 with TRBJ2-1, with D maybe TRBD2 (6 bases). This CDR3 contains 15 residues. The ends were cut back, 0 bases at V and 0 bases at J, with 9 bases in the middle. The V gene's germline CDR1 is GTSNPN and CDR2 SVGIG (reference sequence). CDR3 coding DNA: TGTGCCTGGAGTGTAGGAGGGTCCTCCTACAATGAGCAGTTCTTC. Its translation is CAWSVGGSSYNEQFF.

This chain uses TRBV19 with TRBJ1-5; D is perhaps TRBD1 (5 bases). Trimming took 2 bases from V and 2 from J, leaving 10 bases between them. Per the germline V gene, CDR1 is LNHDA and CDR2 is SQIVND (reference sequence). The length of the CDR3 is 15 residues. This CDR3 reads CASSIIEGGNQPQHF. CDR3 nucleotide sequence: TGTGCCAGTAGTATAATAGAAGGGGGCAATCAGCCCCAGCATTTT.

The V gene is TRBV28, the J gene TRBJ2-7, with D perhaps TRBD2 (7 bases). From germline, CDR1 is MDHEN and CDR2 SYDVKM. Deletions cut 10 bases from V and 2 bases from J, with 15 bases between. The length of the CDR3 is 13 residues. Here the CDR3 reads CATWGGGTYEQYF. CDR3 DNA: TGTGCCACCTGGGGAGGGGGTACCTACGAGCAGTACTTC.

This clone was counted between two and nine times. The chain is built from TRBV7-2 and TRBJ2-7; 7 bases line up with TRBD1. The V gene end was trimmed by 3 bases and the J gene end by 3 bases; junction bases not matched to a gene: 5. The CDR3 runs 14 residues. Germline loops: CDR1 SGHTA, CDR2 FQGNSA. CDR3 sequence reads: CASSFGTDYYEQYF. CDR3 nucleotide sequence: TGTGCCAGCAGCTTCGGGACAGACTACTACGAGCAGTACTTC.

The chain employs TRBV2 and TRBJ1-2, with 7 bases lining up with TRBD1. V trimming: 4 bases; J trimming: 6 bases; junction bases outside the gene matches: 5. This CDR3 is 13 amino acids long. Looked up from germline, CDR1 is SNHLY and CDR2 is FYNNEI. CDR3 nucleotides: TGTGCCAGCAGTGCTAGACAGGGCAATGGCTACACCTTC. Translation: CASSARQGNGYTF.

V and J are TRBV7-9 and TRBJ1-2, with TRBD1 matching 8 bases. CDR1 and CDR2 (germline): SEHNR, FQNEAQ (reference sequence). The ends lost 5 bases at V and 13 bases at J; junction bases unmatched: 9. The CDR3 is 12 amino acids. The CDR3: CASSALDGQGTF. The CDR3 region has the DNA TGTGCCAGCAGCGCCTTGGACGGACAGGGCACCTTC. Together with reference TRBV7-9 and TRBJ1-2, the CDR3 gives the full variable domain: DTGVSQNPRHKITKRGQNVTFRCDPISEHNRLYWYRQTLGQGPEFLTYFQNEAQLEKSRLLSDRFSAERPKGSFSTLEIQRTEQGDSAMYLCASSALDGQGTFGSGTRLTVV.

CDR3 residues: CASRLVAGGYNEQFF. CDR3 in DNA: TGTGCCAGCAGATTAGTAGCGGGGGGCTACAATGAGCAGTTCTTC. The V gene is TRBV27, the J gene TRBJ2-1, with TRBD2 matching over 10 bases. The germline V gene encodes CDR1 MNHEY and CDR2 SMNVEV (reference sequence). The V gene end was trimmed by 6 bases and the J gene end by 3 bases; junction bases not matched to a gene: 5. The CDR3 sequence is 15 residues long.

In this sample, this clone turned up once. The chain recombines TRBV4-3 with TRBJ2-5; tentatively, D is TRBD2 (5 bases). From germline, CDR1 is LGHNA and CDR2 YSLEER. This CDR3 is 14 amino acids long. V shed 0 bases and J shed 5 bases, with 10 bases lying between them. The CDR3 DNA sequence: TGCGCCAGCAGCCAAGAAGAGGGTTTCGAGACCCAGTACTTC. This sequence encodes CASSQEEGFETQYF.

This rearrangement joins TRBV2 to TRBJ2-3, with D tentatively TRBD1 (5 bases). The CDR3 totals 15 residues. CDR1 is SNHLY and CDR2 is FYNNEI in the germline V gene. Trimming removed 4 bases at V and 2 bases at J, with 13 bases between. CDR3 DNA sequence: TGTGCCAGCAGTGTAGGGGCAGGAAACACAGATACGCAGTATTTT. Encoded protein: CASSVGAGNTDTQYF.

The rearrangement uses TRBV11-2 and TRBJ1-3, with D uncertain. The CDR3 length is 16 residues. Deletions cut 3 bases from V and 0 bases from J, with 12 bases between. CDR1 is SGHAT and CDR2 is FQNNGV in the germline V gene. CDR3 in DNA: TGTGCCAGCAGCTTGAACAGCTTCTTCTCTGGAAACACCATATATTTT. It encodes CASSLNSFFSGNTIYF.

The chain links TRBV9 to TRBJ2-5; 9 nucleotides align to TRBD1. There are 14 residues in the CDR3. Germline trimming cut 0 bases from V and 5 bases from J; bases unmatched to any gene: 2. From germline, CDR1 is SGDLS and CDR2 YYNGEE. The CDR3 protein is CASSVDRGPETQYF. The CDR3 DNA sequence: TGTGCCAGCAGCGTAGACAGGGGGCCTGAGACCCAGTACTTC.

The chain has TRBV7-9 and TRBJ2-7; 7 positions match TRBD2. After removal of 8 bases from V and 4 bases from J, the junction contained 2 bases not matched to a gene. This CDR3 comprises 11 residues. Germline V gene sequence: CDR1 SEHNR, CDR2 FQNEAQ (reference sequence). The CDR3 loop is CASGRGYEQYF. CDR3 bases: TGTGCCAGCGGGCGGGGGTACGAGCAGTACTTC.

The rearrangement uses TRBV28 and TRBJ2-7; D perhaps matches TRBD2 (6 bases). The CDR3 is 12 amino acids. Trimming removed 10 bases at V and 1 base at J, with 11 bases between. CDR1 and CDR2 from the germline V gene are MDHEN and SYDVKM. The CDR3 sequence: CATSGSSYEQYF. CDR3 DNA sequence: TGTGCCACATCCGGGAGTTCCTACGAGCAGTACTTC.

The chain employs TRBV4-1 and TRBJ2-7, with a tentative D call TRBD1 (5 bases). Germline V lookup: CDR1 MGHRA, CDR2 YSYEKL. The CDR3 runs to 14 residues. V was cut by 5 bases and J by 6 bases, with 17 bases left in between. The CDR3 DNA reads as TGCGCCAGCAGCATCCAGACTCAGGGTTCCGAGCAGTACTTC. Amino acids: CASSIQTQGSEQYF.

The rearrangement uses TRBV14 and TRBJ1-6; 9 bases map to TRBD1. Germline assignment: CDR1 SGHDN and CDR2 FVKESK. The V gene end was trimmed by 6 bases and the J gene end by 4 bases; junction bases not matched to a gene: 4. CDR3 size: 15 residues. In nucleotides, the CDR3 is TGTGCCAGCAGGCTTGACAGGGGGTATAATTCACCCCTCCACTTT. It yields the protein CASRLDRGYNSPLHF.

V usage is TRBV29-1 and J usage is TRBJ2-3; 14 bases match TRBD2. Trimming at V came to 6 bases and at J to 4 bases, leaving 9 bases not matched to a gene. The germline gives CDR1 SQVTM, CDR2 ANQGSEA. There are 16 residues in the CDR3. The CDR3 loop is CSVDRTSGGHADTQYF. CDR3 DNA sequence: TGCAGCGTCGACCGGACTAGCGGGGGGCACGCAGATACGCAGTATTTT.

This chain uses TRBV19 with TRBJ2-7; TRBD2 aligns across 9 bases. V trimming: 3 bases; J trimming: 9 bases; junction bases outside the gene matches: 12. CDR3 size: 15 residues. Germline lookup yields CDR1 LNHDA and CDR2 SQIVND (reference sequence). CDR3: CASSIPGLAILRQYF. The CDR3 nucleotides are TGTGCCAGTAGTATTCCGGGACTAGCCATCCTCAGGCAGTACTTC.

The CDR3 DNA follows: TGTGCCAGCAGCCTAGGGGGACAGGGTGGAGGCATTCAGTACTTC. This codes for CASSLGGQGGGIQYF. The rearrangement links TRBV28 to TRBJ2-4; 9 positions agree with TRBD1. Germline CDR1 is MDHEN and CDR2 is SYDVKM. The length of the CDR3 is 15 residues. V was clipped by 6 bases and J by 9 bases; unmatched bases: 12.

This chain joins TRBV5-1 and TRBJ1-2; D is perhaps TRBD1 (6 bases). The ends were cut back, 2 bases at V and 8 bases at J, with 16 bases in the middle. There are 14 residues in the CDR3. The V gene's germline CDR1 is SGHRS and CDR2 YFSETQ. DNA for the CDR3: TGCGCCAGCAGCTTCGAGGGGGTTAATATCGGCTACACCTTC. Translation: CASSFEGVNIGYTF.

The CDR3 sequence is CASSLKAGGRGEQYF. The CDR3 DNA reads as TGCGCCAGCAGCCTCAAGGCAGGGGGACGGGGCGAGCAGTACTTC. This chain connects TRBV5-1 to TRBJ2-7; 7 bases are a match to TRBD1. The germline V gene has CDR1 SGHRS and CDR2 YFSETQ. CDR3 length: 15 residues. With V trimmed by 4 bases and J by 6 bases, 13 bases remained unmatched.

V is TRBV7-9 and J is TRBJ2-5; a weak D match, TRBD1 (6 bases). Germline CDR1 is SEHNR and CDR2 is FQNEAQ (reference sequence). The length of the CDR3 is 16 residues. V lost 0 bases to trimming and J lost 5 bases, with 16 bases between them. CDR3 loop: CASSLARGSIEETQYF. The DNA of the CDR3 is TGTGCCAGCAGCTTAGCCAGGGGTTCGATTGAGGAGACCCAGTACTTC.

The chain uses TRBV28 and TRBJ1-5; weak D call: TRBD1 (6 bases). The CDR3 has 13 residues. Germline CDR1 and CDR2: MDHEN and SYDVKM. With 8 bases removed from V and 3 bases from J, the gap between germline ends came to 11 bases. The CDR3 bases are TGTGCCAGCTCAGGACAGCTCAATCAGCCCCAGCATTTT. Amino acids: CASSGQLNQPQHF.

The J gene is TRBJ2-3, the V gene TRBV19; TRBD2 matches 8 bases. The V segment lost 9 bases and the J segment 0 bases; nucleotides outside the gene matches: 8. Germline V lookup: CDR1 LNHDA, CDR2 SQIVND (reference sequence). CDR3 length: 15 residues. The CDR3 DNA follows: TGTGCCAGCGCCCCCGGGAGGGAAAGCACAGATACGCAGTATTTT. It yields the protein CASAPGRESTDTQYF.

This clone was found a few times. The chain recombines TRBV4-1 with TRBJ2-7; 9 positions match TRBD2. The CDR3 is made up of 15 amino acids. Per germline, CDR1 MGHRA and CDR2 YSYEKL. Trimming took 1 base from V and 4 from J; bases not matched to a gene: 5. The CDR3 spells CASSQGIAGEYEQYF. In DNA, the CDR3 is TGCGCCAGCAGCCAAGGAATAGCGGGAGAATACGAGCAGTACTTC.

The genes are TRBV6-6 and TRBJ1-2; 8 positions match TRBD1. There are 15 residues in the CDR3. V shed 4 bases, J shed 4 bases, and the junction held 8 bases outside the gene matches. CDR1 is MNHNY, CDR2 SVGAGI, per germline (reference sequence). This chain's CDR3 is CASSWVSGGGYGYTF. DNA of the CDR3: TGTGCCAGCAGTTGGGTCTCAGGGGGCGGCTATGGCTACACCTTC.

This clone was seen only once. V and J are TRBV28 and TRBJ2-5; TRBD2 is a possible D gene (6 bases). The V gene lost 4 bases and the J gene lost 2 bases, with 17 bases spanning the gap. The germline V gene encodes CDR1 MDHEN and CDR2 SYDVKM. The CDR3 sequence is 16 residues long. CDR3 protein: CASSSSAWGGQETQYF. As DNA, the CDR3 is TGTGCCAGCAGTTCCTCAGCTTGGGGAGGTCAAGAGACCCAGTACTTC.

The CDR3 spells CASSRRQGAGNEQFF. CDR3 nucleotides: TGTGCCAGCAGCCGCAGACAGGGGGCGGGAAATGAGCAGTTCTTC. V usage is TRBV5-4 and J usage is TRBJ2-1; 10 positions match TRBD1. From germline, CDR1 is SGHNT and CDR2 YYREEE (reference sequence). J lost 7 bases, V lost 4 bases, and 8 bases had no gene match. The CDR3 has 15 amino acids.